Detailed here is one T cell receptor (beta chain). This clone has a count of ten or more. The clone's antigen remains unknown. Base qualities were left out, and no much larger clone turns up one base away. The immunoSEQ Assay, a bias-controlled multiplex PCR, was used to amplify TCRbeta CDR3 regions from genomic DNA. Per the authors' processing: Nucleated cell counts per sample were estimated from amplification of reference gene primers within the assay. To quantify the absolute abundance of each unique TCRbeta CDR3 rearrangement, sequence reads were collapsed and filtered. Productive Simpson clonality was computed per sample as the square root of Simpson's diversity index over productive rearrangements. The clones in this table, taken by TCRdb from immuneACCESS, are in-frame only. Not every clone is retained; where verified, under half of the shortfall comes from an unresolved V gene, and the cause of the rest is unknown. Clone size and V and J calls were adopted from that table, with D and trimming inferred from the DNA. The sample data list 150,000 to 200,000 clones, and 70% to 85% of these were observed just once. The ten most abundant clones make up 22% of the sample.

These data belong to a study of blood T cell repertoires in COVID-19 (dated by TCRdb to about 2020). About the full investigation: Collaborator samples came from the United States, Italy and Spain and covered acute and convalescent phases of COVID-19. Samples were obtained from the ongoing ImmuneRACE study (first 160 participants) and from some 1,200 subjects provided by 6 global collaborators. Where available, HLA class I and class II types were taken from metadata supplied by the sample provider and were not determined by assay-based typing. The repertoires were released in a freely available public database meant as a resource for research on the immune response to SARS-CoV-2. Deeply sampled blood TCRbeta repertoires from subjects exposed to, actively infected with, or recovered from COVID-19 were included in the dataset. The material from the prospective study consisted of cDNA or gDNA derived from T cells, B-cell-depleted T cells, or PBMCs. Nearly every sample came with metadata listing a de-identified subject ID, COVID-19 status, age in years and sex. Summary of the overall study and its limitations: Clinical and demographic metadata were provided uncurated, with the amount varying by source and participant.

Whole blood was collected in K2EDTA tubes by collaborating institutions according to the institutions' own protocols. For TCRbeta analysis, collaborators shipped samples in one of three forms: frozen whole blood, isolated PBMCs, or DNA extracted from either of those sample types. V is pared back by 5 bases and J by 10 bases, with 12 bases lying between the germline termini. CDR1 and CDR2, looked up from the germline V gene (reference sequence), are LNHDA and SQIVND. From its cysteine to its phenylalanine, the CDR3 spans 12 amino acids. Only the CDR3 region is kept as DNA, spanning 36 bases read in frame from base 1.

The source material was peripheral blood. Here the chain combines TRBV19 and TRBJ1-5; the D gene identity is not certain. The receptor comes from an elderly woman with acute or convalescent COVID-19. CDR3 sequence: CASSPNRKPQHF. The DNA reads TGTGCCAGTAGTCCTAACAGAAAACCCCAGCATTTT.